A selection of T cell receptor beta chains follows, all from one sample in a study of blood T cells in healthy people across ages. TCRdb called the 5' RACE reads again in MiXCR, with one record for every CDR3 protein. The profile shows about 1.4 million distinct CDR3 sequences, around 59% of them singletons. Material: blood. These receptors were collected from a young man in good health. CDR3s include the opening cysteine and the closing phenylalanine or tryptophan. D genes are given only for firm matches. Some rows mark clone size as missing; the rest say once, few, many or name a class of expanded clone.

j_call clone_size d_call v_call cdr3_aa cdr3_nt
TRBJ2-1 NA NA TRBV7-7 CASSSRGSHNEQFF TGTGCCAGCAGCTCCCGCGGCAGTCACAATGAGCAGTTCTTC
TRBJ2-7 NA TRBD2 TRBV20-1 CSAREGGREPYEQYF TGCAGTGCTAGAGAAGGCGGGAGGGAGCCCTACGAGCAGTACTTC
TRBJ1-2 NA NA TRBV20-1 CSAHRPLPYGYTF TGCAGTGCCCATCGCCCCCTTCCCTATGGCTACACCTTC
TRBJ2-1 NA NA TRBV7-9 CASSLGVPQQFF TGTGCCAGCAGCTTAGGCGTCCCCCAGCAGTTCTTC
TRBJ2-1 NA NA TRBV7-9 CASRIVSDDNEQFF TGTGCCAGCAGAATAGTGTCGGATGACAATGAGCAGTTCTTC
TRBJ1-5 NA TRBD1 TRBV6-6 CASSSTGVLQPQHF TGTGCCAGCAGCTCGACAGGGGTACTTCAGCCCCAGCATTTT
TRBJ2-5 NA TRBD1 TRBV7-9 CASSLGWTGETQYF TGTGCCAGCAGCTTGGGCTGGACAGGGGAGACCCAGTACTTC
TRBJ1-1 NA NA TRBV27 CASRRDGTPENTEAFF TGTGCCAGCCGTAGGGACGGGACCCCGGAGAACACTGAAGCTTTCTTT
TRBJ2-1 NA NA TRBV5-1 CASSLVGPNNEQFF TGCGCCAGCAGTTTGGTGGGACCCAACAATGAGCAGTTCTTC
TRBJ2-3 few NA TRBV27 CASSLLLRDTQYF TGTGCCAGCAGTTTGCTTTTGCGGGATACGCAGTATTTT
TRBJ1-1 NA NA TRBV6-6 CASSSRPMRNTEAFF TGTGCCAGCAGTTCTCGACCTATGAGGAACACTGAAGCTTTCTTT
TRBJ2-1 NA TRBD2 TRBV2 CASKVRLAGPNEQFF TGTGCCAGCAAGGTTAGATTAGCGGGTCCCAATGAGCAGTTCTTC
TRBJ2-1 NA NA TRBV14 CASSVRGPAYNEQFF TGTGCCAGCAGCGTCCGGGGGCCAGCCTACAATGAGCAGTTCTTC
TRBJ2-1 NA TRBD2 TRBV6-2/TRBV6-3 CASSYQASGGYYNEQFF TGTGCCAGCAGTTACCAAGCTAGCGGGGGCTACTACAATGAGCAGTTCTTC
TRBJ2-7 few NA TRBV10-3 CAISEPAGPNAYEQYF TGTGCCATCAGTGAGCCGGCGGGCCCAAATGCCTACGAGCAGTACTTC
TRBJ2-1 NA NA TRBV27 CASSLAGRGNEQFF TGTGCCAGCAGTTTAGCTGGCAGGGGCAATGAGCAGTTCTTC
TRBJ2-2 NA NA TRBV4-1 CASSLQDYGELFF TGCGCCAGCAGCCTCCAAGATTACGGGGAGCTGTTTTTT
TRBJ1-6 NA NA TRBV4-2 CASSPEGISPLHF TGTGCCAGCAGCCCGGAAGGGATTTCACCCCTCCACTTT
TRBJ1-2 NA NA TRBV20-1 CSARGDGYGYTF TGCAGTGCTAGAGGTGACGGCTATGGCTACACCTTC
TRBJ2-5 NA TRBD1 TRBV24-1 CATSERQGRETQYF TGTGCCACCAGTGAAAGACAGGGCCGTGAGACCCAGTACTTC
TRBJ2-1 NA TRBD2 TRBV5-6 CASSTGSGVYEQFF TGTGCCAGCTCCACGGGTAGCGGGGTGTATGAGCAGTTCTTC
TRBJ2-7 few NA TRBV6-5 CASSIGRGYEQYF TGTGCCAGCAGTATTGGAAGGGGCTACGAGCAGTACTTC
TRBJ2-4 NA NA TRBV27 CASSSDPGNIQYF TGTGCCAGCAGTTCGGATCCGGGGAACATTCAGTACTTC
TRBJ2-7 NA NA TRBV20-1 CSATWRTETRYF TGCAGTGCTACCTGGCGTACGGAGACCCGGTACTTC
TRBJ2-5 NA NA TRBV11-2 CASSLSLTGARETQYF TGTGCCAGCAGCTTAAGCCTGACAGGTGCGAGAGAGACCCAGTACTTC
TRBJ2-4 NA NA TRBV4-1 CASSQERFLGQYF TGCGCCAGCAGCCAAGAAAGGTTTTTGGGGCAGTACTTC
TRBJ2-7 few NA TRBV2 CATSEGTLSYEQYF TGTGCCACCTCGGAAGGGACACTTTCCTACGAGCAGTACTTC
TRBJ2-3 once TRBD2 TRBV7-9 CASSLPLTSGGHTDTQYF TGTGCCAGCAGCTTACCGTTGACTAGCGGGGGACACACAGATACGCAGTATTTT
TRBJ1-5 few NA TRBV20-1 CSASPGSSQPQHF TGCAGTGCTAGTCCCGGTTCCAGTCAGCCCCAGCATTTT
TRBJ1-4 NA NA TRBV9 CASSPSGTSLEKLFF TGTGCCAGCAGCCCTTCAGGGACAAGTCTGGAAAAACTGTTTTTT
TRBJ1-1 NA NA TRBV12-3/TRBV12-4 CASRIRGGARNTEAFF TGTGCCAGCAGAATACGCGGAGGCGCCCGGAACACTGAAGCTTTCTTT
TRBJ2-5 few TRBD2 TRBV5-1 CASSSSGNQETQYF TGCGCCAGCAGCTCAAGCGGGAACCAAGAGACCCAGTACTTC
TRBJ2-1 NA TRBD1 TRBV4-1 CASSQDDRAYNEQFF TGCGCCAGCAGCCAAGATGACAGGGCGTACAATGAGCAGTTCTTC